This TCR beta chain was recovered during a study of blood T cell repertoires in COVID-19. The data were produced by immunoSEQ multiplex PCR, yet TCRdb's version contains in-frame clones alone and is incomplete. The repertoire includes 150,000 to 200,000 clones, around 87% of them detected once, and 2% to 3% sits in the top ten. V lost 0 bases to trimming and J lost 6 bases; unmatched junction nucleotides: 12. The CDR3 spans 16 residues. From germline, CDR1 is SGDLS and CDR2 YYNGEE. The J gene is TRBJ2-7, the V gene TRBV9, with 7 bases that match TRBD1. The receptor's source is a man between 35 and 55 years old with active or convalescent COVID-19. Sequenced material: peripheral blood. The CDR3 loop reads CASSVGGGQPLAEQYF. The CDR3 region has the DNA TGTGCCAGCAGCGTAGGAGGGGGCCAACCCCTAGCCGAGCAGTACTTC.